What follows are 15 T cell receptor beta chains derived from one specimen sequenced in a study of spatial heterogeneity in lung cancer. Findings and caveats of the study: Tumors with more nonsynonymous mutations had more expanded intratumoral alpha and beta TCRs.

The sample's time point: sample taken at primary tumor resection. TCRdb re-derived calls from the 5' RACE reads in MiXCR, one entry per CDR3 protein. The repertoire holds roughly 11,000 distinct CDR3 sequences, with approximately 14% as singletons. No antigen has been assigned to these receptors. The sample was lung tumor tissue, taken at surgery. The source is a male donor with early-stage non-small cell lung cancer.

Many counts were recorded for this clonotype. V is TRBV19 and J is TRBJ1-5, with D unresolved. This CDR3 spans 14 amino acids. Trimming removed 3 bases from V and 1 base from J, with 7 bases in between. From germline, CDR1 is LNHDA and CDR2 SQIVND (reference sequence). The CDR3 bases are TGTGCCAGTAGTATCGGTCCGAGCAATCAGCCCCAGCATTTT. Encoded protein: CASSIGPSNQPQHF.

This clonotype is medium-sized (0.01 to 0.1%) within its sample. This rearrangement joins TRBV29-1 to TRBJ2-1; D gene unclear. The ends were cut back, 2 bases at V and 0 bases at J, with 20 bases in the middle. The length of the CDR3 is 18 residues. Per germline, CDR1 SQVTM and CDR2 ANQGSEA. CDR3 in amino acids: CSVERSGQISSSYNEQFF. Here the CDR3 DNA reads TGCAGCGTTGAACGGTCCGGGCAGATAAGCAGCTCCTACAATGAGCAGTTCTTC.

This clonotype was counted ten times or more. The chain carries TRBV19 and TRBJ2-7; TRBD1 matches at 9 bases. CDR3 length: 14 residues. V dropped 5 bases and J dropped 2; count of bases not matched to a gene: 4. Germline CDR1 reads LNHDA; CDR2 reads SQIVND (reference sequence). The CDR3 region has the DNA TGTGCCAGTAGTCCCGGGACAGGGCCCTACGAGCAGTACTTC. This translates into CASSPGTGPYEQYF.

In its sample, this clonotype was seen many times. The V and J genes are TRBV5-1 and TRBJ2-5; possible D gene TRBD1, 6 bases. The germline V and J ends were trimmed by 0 bases and 2 bases, with 14 bases remaining between them. The CDR3 spans 16 residues. Germline V CDR1 and CDR2: SGHRS, YFSETQ. The CDR3: CASSLGQGSRQETQYF. The CDR3, as DNA: TGCGCCAGCAGCTTGGGGCAGGGGAGTCGACAAGAGACCCAGTACTTC.

This clonotype showed up just once. The chain recombines TRBV4-2 with TRBJ2-1; 9 nucleotides line up with TRBD2. With V trimmed by 3 bases and J by 0 bases, 0 bases remained unmatched. Germline-derived CDR1 and CDR2 are LGHNA and YNFKEQ. The CDR3 is made up of 15 amino acids. This chain's CDR3 is CASSHSGSSYNEQFF. The CDR3 DNA reads TGTGCCAGCAGCCATAGCGGGAGCTCCTACAATGAGCAGTTCTTC.

This clonotype was recorded many times. The rearrangement links TRBV29-1 to TRBJ1-2; TRBD1 aligns across 9 bases. Germline CDR1 reads SQVTM; CDR2 reads ANQGSEA. V lost 1 base to trimming and J lost 4 bases; unmatched junction nucleotides: 4. The CDR3 is 14 residues long. The CDR3 loop is CSVEVGQGLYGYTF. The CDR3 bases are TGCAGCGTTGAAGTGGGACAGGGCCTCTATGGCTACACCTTC.

This clonotype was counted many times. V and J are TRBV27 and TRBJ2-1, with no clear D. CDR3 size: 16 residues. Between the trimmed V and J ends, which lost 3 bases and 0 bases, there was a span of 12 bases. Germline CDR1 MNHEY, CDR2 SMNVEV (reference sequence). CDR3 in DNA: TGTGCCAGCAGTTTCGGTGTACCCGGCTCCTACAATGAGCAGTTCTTC. Residues: CASSFGVPGSYNEQFF.

This clonotype was seen at least ten times. This chain connects TRBV2 to TRBJ2-5; tentatively, D is TRBD1 (6 bases). Looked up from germline, CDR1 is SNHLY and CDR2 is FYNNEI. V gave up 6 bases and J gave up 5 bases, with 25 bases separating them. The CDR3 has 17 amino acids. The chain's CDR3 is CASRPYFTGNLQETQYF. DNA of the CDR3: TGTGCCAGCAGACCCTATTTTACAGGGAATCTCCAGGAGACCCAGTACTTC.

The sample holds many counts of this clonotype. CDR3 sequence reads: CATQDGQLQETQYF. The CDR3 region has the DNA TGTGCCACCCAAGACGGACAGCTCCAAGAGACCCAGTACTTC. This rearrangement joins TRBV12-3 or TRBV12-4 to TRBJ2-5; D perhaps matches TRBD1 (6 bases). This CDR3 is 14 amino acids long. Trimming shortened V by 10 bases and J by 1 base, and 16 bases separated the two germline ends.

This clonotype was picked up one time. The V call is TRBV6-1, the J call TRBJ2-3; 7 bases align to TRBD2. The CDR3 extends over 14 amino acids. Trimming cost V 8 bases and J 2 bases; bases outside gene matches: 7. The germline CDR1 and CDR2 sequences are MNHNS and SASEGT. The CDR3 DNA is TGTGCCAGCGTAAGGGAGGGGCACACAGATACGCAGTATTTT. The encoded protein is CASVREGHTDTQYF.

In this sample, this clonotype turned up many times. V gene TRBV27 combines with J gene TRBJ2-5; 7 nucleotides match TRBD1. Germline trimming cut 5 bases from V and 7 bases from J; bases unmatched to any gene: 7. CDR3 length: 13 residues. CDR1 MNHEY and CDR2 SMNVEV come from the germline V gene (reference sequence). This CDR3 is CASSPVGQTTQYF. DNA of the CDR3: TGTGCCAGCAGTCCCGTGGGACAGACGACCCAGTACTTC.

This clonotype is medium-sized in the sample. The chain combines TRBV20-1 with TRBJ2-5, with D tentatively TRBD1 or TRBD2 (6 bases each). Trimming shortened V by 1 base and J by 1 base, and 13 bases separated the two germline ends. Looked up from germline, CDR1 is DFQATT and CDR2 is SNEGSKA (reference sequence). The CDR3 sequence is 15 residues long. The CDR3 spells CSARGLPGAQETQYF. CDR3 bases: TGCAGTGCTAGAGGCCTCCCGGGGGCCCAAGAGACCCAGTACTTC.

In its sample, this clonotype was seen many times. The V call is TRBV7-2, the J call TRBJ2-5; TRBD2 might be the D (7 bases). The CDR3 is 13 residues long. V lost 8 bases, J lost 3 bases, and 13 bases lay in between. Germline values: CDR1 SGHTA, CDR2 FQGNSA. CDR3 loop: CASGAGAKETQYF. In DNA form, the CDR3 reads TGTGCCAGCGGTGCGGGGGCGAAAGAGACCCAGTACTTC.

This clonotype was seen only a few times. The V gene is TRBV20-1, the J gene TRBJ2-2, with TRBD2 identical over 9 bases. V lost 5 bases to trimming and J lost 3 bases; unmatched junction nucleotides: 10. From germline, CDR1 is DFQATT and CDR2 SNEGSKA (reference sequence). The CDR3 spans 16 residues. CDR3 sequence: CSAPTSGLRDTGELFF. CDR3 nucleotide sequence: TGCAGTGCTCCGACTAGCGGACTACGGGACACCGGGGAGCTGTTTTTT.

In this sample, this clonotype turned up many times. The V and J genes are TRBV24-1 and TRBJ2-1, with TRBD1 as a possible D gene (6 bases). Trimming left V 3 bases short and J 7 bases short, with 18 bases between. The V gene's germline CDR1 is KGHDR and CDR2 SFDVKD. The CDR3 runs to 16 residues. The DNA for the CDR3 is TGTGCCACCAGTGATACGCCGGGCAGGGGTGCGAATGAGCAGTTCTTC. It yields the protein CATSDTPGRGANEQFF.